Listed here are 21 T cell receptor beta chains from one sample, sequenced in a study of T cell repertoires in cytomegalovirus infection. TCRdb passed the reads through MiXCR, listing each CDR3 protein once. This table holds roughly 250,000 distinct CDR3 sequences, roughly 20% found once. The sample comprised CD8+ T cells from PBMCs. The receptors shown here come from a human donor in good health (CMV status not recorded). Some clones in this sample may be carry-over from other donors' samples.

The chain links TRBV12-3 or TRBV12-4 to TRBJ2-3; D is ambiguous. V lost 5 bases to trimming and J lost 3 bases, with 12 bases between them. The CDR3 has 14 residues. CDR3 in DNA: TGTGCCAGCAGTCCTAGTGGGGTGACAGATACGCAGTATTTT. This gives the protein CASSPSGVTDTQYF.

This clonotype was seen a handful of times. The rearrangement joins TRBV7-9 to TRBJ2-7, with D unresolved. Looked up from germline, CDR1 is SEHNR and CDR2 is FQNEAQ (reference sequence). The CDR3 runs to 14 residues. Trimming shortened V by 2 bases and J by 0 bases, and 8 bases separated the two germline ends. The CDR3 loop is CASSLMASSYEQYF. DNA for the CDR3: TGTGCCAGCAGCTTAATGGCTAGCTCCTACGAGCAGTACTTC.

The chain couples TRBV20-1 to TRBJ1-6, with TRBD1 as a possible D gene (6 bases). CDR1 DFQATT and CDR2 SNEGSKA come from the germline V gene (reference sequence). Trimming left V 3 bases short and J 7 bases short, with 22 bases between. The CDR3 covers 17 residues. CDR3 in amino acids: CSARSPPGALLNSPLHF. CDR3 in DNA: TGCAGTGCTAGGTCCCCTCCGGGGGCGCTTTTGAATTCACCCCTCCACTTT.

This chain connects TRBV20-1 to TRBJ1-1; TRBD1 might be the D (5 bases). This CDR3 is built from 15 residues. Trimming shortened V by 3 bases and J by 4 bases, and 18 bases separated the two germline ends. Germline CDR1 and CDR2: DFQATT and SNEGSKA (reference sequence). In DNA, the CDR3 is TGCAGTGCTAGTTTCTTGGGGGGGGGAGGCACTGAAGCTTTCTTT. Residues: CSASFLGGGGTEAFF.

CDR3 amino acids: CASSPYEGSTDTQYF. The CDR3 bases are TGTGCCAGTAGTCCCTACGAGGGGAGCACAGATACGCAGTATTTT. V gene TRBV19 combines with J gene TRBJ2-3, with D tentatively TRBD1 or TRBD2 (5 bases each). The CDR3 totals 15 residues. Germline V gives CDR1 LNHDA, CDR2 SQIVND (reference sequence). Trimming removed 5 bases at V and 0 bases at J, with 12 bases between.

This clonotype has ten or more counts. The chain recombines TRBV7-8 with TRBJ2-1; 10 bases are a match to TRBD2. V lost 6 bases to trimming and J lost 8 bases; unmatched junction nucleotides: 16. CDR3 length equals 17 residues. Germline V gene lookup returns CDR1 SGHVS and CDR2 FQNEAQ. CDR3 nucleotides: TGTGCCAGCAGGCAGCGGGTTAGCGGGGGGTTAGTCTATGAGCAGTTCTTC. This translates into CASRQRVSGGLVYEQFF. The entire variable domain, with the rest obtained from reference TRBV7-8 and TRBJ2-1, is as follows: GAGVSQSPRYKVAKRGQDVALRCDPISGHVSLFWYQQALGQGPEFLTYFQNEAQLDKSGLPSDRFFAERPEGSVSTLKIQRTQQEDSAVYLCASRQRVSGGLVYEQFFGPGTRLTVL.

This clonotype was seen only a few times. The chain carries TRBV13 and TRBJ1-2; D possibly corresponds to TRBD1 (5 bases). Germline V lookup: CDR1 PRHDT, CDR2 FYEKMQ (reference sequence). V lost 4 bases to trimming and J lost 5 bases, with 14 bases between them. This CDR3 has 14 amino acids. This chain's CDR3 is CASSSRGTGYGYTF. Written as DNA, the CDR3 is TGTGCCAGCAGCTCCCGGGGGACCGGGTATGGCTACACCTTC.

This clonotype was observed many times. The chain links TRBV7-2 to TRBJ2-5; 10 bases map to TRBD2. The length of the CDR3 is 17 residues. V shed 2 bases, J shed 5 bases, and the junction held 11 bases outside the gene matches. CDR1 and CDR2 from the germline V gene are SGHTA and FQGNSA. CDR3 nucleotides: TGTGCCAGCAGCTTAAATGGAGGGACTAGCGTAGTTGAGACCCAGTACTTC. This sequence encodes CASSLNGGTSVVETQYF.

DNA of the CDR3: TGTGCCAGCAGCTTACCGTCCAGCGGGGGATTCCACGAGCAGTACTTC. It is translated as CASSLPSSGGFHEQYF. This chain connects TRBV7-9 to TRBJ2-7; 8 bases line up with TRBD2. The germline gives CDR1 SEHNR, CDR2 FQNEAQ (reference sequence). The trim removed 2 bases at V and 5 bases at J, leaving 11 bases unmatched. This CDR3 spans 16 amino acids.

V is TRBV6-5 and J is TRBJ1-1; D gene unclear. Germline V gene sequence: CDR1 MNHEY, CDR2 SVGAGI. With 6 bases removed from V and 5 bases from J, the gap between germline ends came to 13 bases. This CDR3 comprises 13 residues. The CDR3 DNA reads as TGTGCCAGCAGCCTGTATATGCGGACTGAAGCTTTCTTT. Its translation: CASSLYMRTEAFF.

This clonotype was observed a handful of times. The chain uses TRBV7-2 and TRBJ2-7; D is tentatively TRBD1 or TRBD2 (5 bases each). The CDR3 is 16 amino acids. Germline CDR1 and CDR2: SGHTA and FQGNSA. V lost 3 bases and J lost 5, with 20 bases in between. The CDR3 DNA reads TGTGCCAGCAGCTTTACCTCAGGTGTGGGGACCGACGAGCAGTACTTC. Translation gives CASSFTSGVGTDEQYF.

J is TRBJ2-7 and V is TRBV4-1, with 7 bases identical to TRBD2. This CDR3 spans 11 amino acids. CDR1 is MGHRA, CDR2 YSYEKL, per germline. Trimming cost V 8 bases and J 6 bases; bases outside gene matches: 4. This CDR3 reads CASGRGSEQYF. CDR3 coding DNA: TGCGCCAGCGGGAGGGGCTCCGAGCAGTACTTC.

This clonotype was picked up many times. The rearrangement joins TRBV7-8 to TRBJ2-1; 9 positions agree with TRBD2. This CDR3 spans 13 amino acids. V was clipped by 7 bases and J by 8 bases; unmatched bases: 6. CDR1 is SGHVS, CDR2 FQNEAQ, per germline. The CDR3 loop is CASTLAGEDEQFF. The CDR3, as DNA: TGTGCCAGCACATTAGCGGGAGAGGATGAGCAGTTCTTC. Complete variable domain (other parts from reference TRBV7-8 and TRBJ2-1): GAGVSQSPRYKVAKRGQDVALRCDPISGHVSLFWYQQALGQGPEFLTYFQNEAQLDKSGLPSDRFFAERPEGSVSTLKIQRTQQEDSAVYLCASTLAGEDEQFFGPGTRLTVL.

This clonotype was counted only a few times. This chain uses TRBV4-1 with TRBJ2-1; the D gene is possibly TRBD1 (6 bases). The germline V gene encodes CDR1 MGHRA and CDR2 YSYEKL. Between the trimmed V and J ends, which lost 0 bases and 0 bases, there was a span of 15 bases. This CDR3 has 18 amino acids. The CDR3 region is CASSQDEGWGHSYNEQFF. The CDR3, as DNA: TGCGCCAGCAGCCAAGATGAAGGGTGGGGGCACTCCTACAATGAGCAGTTCTTC.

The chain links TRBV3-1 to TRBJ2-1, with D hard to call. This CDR3 is built from 15 residues. Trimming cost V 0 bases and J 0 bases, with 6 bases left between them. CDR1 is LGHDT and CDR2 is YNNKEL in the germline V gene (reference sequence). The CDR3 is CASSQEVGSYNEQFF. DNA of the CDR3: TGTGCCAGCAGCCAAGAGGTGGGCTCCTACAATGAGCAGTTCTTC.

The chain is built from TRBV6-2 or TRBV6-3 and TRBJ2-7; a weak D match, TRBD2 (5 bases). This CDR3 has 16 amino acids. Germline lookup yields CDR1 MNHEY and CDR2 SVGEGT. V was pared by 0 bases and J by 0 bases, with 12 bases between. CDR3 sequence (DNA): TGTGCCAGCAGTTACTCGAGGGCAGCCTCCTCCTACGAGCAGTACTTC. It codes for CASSYSRAASSYEQYF.

In this sample, this clonotype turned up a few times. This sequence joins TRBV6-1 and TRBJ2-1; D gene unclear. Germline V CDR1 and CDR2: MNHNS, SASEGT. Trimming left V 2 bases short and J 0 bases short, with 11 bases between. The CDR3 is made up of 16 amino acids. CDR3 amino acids: CASSEPTSSSYNEQFF. CDR3 DNA: TGTGCCAGCAGTGAACCGACAAGCAGCTCCTACAATGAGCAGTTCTTC.

The CDR3 nucleotides read TGTGCCATCAGTGTTACAGGGGAAAGGGGCACTGAAGCTTTCTTT. This gives the protein CAISVTGERGTEAFF. The rearrangement joins TRBV10-3 to TRBJ1-1; 7 positions agree with TRBD1. Unmatched junction bases numbered 9, after V lost 4 bases and J lost 4 bases. Germline V gene lookup returns CDR1 ENHRY and CDR2 SYGVKD. The CDR3 length is 15 residues.

The rearrangement links TRBV20-1 to TRBJ1-2; possible D gene TRBD1, 6 bases. CDR1 and CDR2 (germline): DFQATT, SNEGSKA (reference sequence). The CDR3 consists of 16 residues. Deletions cut 3 bases from V and 1 base from J, with 18 bases between. The CDR3 nucleotides are TGCAGTGCTAGCCCTCGAGTTATGGACAGTAACTATGGCTACACCTTC. Its protein is CSASPRVMDSNYGYTF.

This clonotype was detected ten times or more. This chain links TRBV12-3 or TRBV12-4 with TRBJ1-3; 7 nucleotides match TRBD1. This CDR3 is 15 amino acids long. V trimming: 2 bases; J trimming: 2 bases; junction bases outside the gene matches: 3. CDR3 DNA sequence: TGTGCCAGCAGTTTACCCACAGGGGCTGGAAACACCATATATTTT. It encodes CASSLPTGAGNTIYF.

This clonotype appeared many times. J is TRBJ1-2 and V is TRBV7-9, with 10 bases matching TRBD1. V was pared by 0 bases and J by 7 bases, with 17 bases of the junction left unmatched. This CDR3 is 19 amino acids long. From germline, CDR1 is SEHNR and CDR2 FQNEAQ (reference sequence). DNA for the CDR3: TGTGCCAGCAGCTTAGCCCGACCCTCAGAGGACAGGGGGACCTCTGGCTACACCTTC. It translates to CASSLARPSEDRGTSGYTF.